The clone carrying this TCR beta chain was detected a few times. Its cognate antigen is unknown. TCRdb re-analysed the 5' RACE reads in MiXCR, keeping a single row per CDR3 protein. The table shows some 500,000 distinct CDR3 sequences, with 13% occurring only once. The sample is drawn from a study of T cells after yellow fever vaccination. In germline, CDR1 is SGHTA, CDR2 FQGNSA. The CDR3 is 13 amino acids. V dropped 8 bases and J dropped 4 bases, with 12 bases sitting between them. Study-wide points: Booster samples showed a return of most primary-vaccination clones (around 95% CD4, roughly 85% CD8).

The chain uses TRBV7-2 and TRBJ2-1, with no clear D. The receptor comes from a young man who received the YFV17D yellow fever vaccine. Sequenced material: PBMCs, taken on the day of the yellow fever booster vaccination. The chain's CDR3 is CASAEQVYNEQFF. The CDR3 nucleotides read TGTGCCAGCGCCGAGCAGGTTTACAATGAGCAGTTCTTC. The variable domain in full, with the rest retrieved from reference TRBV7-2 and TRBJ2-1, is GAGVSQSPSNKVTEKGKDVELRCDPISGHTALYWYRQSLGQGLEFLIYFQGNSAPDKSGLPSDRFSAERTGGSVSTLTIQRTQQEDSAVYLCASAEQVYNEQFFGPGTRLTVL.